This T cell receptor (beta chain) was identified during a study of cytomegalovirus exposure and HLA in healthy donors. General study findings and limits: Analysis performed later found more than 15,000 TCR beta sequences associated with HLA alleles at 0.05 false discovery rate.

Germline lookup yields CDR1 SQVTM and CDR2 ANQGSEA. The length of the CDR3 is 12 residues. With 7 bases clipped from V and 2 bases from J, the junction kept 1 base outside the gene matches. This PCR relied on a set of 60 Vbeta primers and 13 Jbeta primers. Sequencing used immunoSEQ multiplex PCR; TCRdb keeps in-frame clones, though not all of them. Counted here are around 63,000 clones, approximately 80% occurring once; the ten biggest clones make up 2.5% to 3%. The sample holds a few counts of this clone. Its cognate antigen is unknown. Sequencing was carried out using PBMCs. This clonotype was obtained from a woman aged 25 to 39 in good health and CMV-seronegative. The chain uses TRBV29-1 and TRBJ1-5; TRBD1 matches at 8 bases. The CDR3 nucleotides are TGCAGCGCGGGACAGGGCAATCAGCCCCAGCATTTT. This translates into CSAGQGNQPQHF.